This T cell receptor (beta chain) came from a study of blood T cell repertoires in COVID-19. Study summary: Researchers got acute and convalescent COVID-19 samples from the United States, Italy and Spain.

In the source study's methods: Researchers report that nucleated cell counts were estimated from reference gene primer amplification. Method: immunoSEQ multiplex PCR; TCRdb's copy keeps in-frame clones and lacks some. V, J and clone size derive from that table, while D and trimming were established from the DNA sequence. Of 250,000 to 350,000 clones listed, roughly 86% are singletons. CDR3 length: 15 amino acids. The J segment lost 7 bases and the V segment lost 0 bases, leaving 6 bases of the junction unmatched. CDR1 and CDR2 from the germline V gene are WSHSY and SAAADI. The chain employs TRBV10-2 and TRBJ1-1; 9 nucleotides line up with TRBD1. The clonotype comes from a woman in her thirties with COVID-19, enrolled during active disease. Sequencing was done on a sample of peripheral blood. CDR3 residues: CASSESRQGVGEAFF. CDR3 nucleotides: TGCGCCAGCAGTGAGTCCCGACAGGGGGTGGGTGAAGCTTTCTTT.